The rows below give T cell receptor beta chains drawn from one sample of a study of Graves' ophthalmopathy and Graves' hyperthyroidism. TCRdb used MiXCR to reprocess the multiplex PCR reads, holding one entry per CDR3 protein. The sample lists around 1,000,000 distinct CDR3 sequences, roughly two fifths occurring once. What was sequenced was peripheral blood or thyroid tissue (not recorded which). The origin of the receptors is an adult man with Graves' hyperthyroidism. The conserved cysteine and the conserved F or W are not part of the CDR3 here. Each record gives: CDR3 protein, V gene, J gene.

cdr3_aa: ASSLGRDSLLNYGYT
v_call: TRBV11-1
j_call: TRBJ1-2

cdr3_aa: ASSSKGTGFSYEQY
v_call: TRBV7-9
j_call: TRBJ2-7

cdr3_aa: ASSYPSPTADGSGANVLT
v_call: TRBV7-8
j_call: TRBJ2-6

cdr3_aa: AISVDRGSGNTRELF
v_call: TRBV10-3
j_call: TRBJ2-2

cdr3_aa: SVVGREGDTQY
v_call: TRBV29-1
j_call: TRBJ2-3

cdr3_aa: ASRARASGPTGELF
v_call: TRBV6-2/TRBV6-3
j_call: TRBJ2-2

cdr3_aa: ANSLTFGDIYEQY
v_call: TRBV11-2
j_call: TRBJ2-7

cdr3_aa: ASTRGRIAETQY
v_call: TRBV2
j_call: TRBJ2-5

cdr3_aa: ASSRNSGSYEQY
v_call: TRBV7-2
j_call: TRBJ2-7

cdr3_aa: ASSTPAGSGGGSNQPQH
v_call: TRBV2
j_call: TRBJ1-5

cdr3_aa: APKRLEQY
v_call: TRBV27
j_call: TRBJ2-7

cdr3_aa: ASSLYAGEAYEQY
v_call: TRBV4-1
j_call: TRBJ2-7

cdr3_aa: ATSDTNTEAF
v_call: TRBV24-1
j_call: TRBJ1-1

cdr3_aa: AISGSVLNTEA
v_call: TRBV10-3
j_call: TRBJ2-6

cdr3_aa: SVMGGGASETQY
v_call: TRBV29-1
j_call: TRBJ2-5

cdr3_aa: SAGGFGHTEAF
v_call: TRBV20-1
j_call: TRBJ1-1

cdr3_aa: ASSQGTGVNTEAF
v_call: TRBV19
j_call: TRBJ1-1

cdr3_aa: SARQNSNTGELF
v_call: TRBV20-1
j_call: TRBJ2-2

cdr3_aa: SVDVQGFLAF
v_call: TRBV29-1
j_call: TRBJ1-1

cdr3_aa: ATSDLGVNQPQY
v_call: TRBV24-1
j_call: TRBJ2-5

cdr3_aa: ASSLVAGGIYEQY
v_call: TRBV12-3/TRBV12-4
j_call: TRBJ2-7

cdr3_aa: ASQDTQGSPLH
v_call: TRBV19
j_call: TRBJ1-6

cdr3_aa: AISESGGRESQY
v_call: TRBV10-3
j_call: TRBJ2-5

cdr3_aa: SLISGDSGELF
v_call: TRBV29-1
j_call: TRBJ2-2

cdr3_aa: ASSAAPAGEGTGELF
v_call: TRBV7-2
j_call: TRBJ2-2

cdr3_aa: ASSRHSDTAYEQY
v_call: TRBV7-2
j_call: TRBJ2-7

cdr3_aa: SAVTGTGIPNQPQH
v_call: TRBV20-1
j_call: TRBJ1-5

cdr3_aa: ASGASPGPVETQY
v_call: TRBV9
j_call: TRBJ2-5

cdr3_aa: ASSLMTGASTEAF
v_call: TRBV13
j_call: TRBJ1-1

cdr3_aa: ASSQDRDGYGYT
v_call: TRBV4-3
j_call: TRBJ1-2

cdr3_aa: ASSYSWLSGSPLH
v_call: TRBV6-5
j_call: TRBJ1-6

cdr3_aa: ASSYLGGDQPQH
v_call: TRBV5-1
j_call: TRBJ1-5

cdr3_aa: ASSLQVEGEKLF
v_call: TRBV5-1
j_call: TRBJ1-4

cdr3_aa: SAGTSGTGNEKLF
v_call: TRBV20-1
j_call: TRBJ1-4

cdr3_aa: ASSPYAEGAYEQY
v_call: TRBV19
j_call: TRBJ2-7

cdr3_aa: ATSFRGYGYT
v_call: TRBV24-1
j_call: TRBJ1-2

cdr3_aa: ATSITGGATSQPQH
v_call: TRBV15
j_call: TRBJ1-5

cdr3_aa: ASSLVSGRGGGANVLT
v_call: TRBV7-9
j_call: TRBJ2-6

cdr3_aa: AIRVGSGLNSGNTIY
v_call: TRBV10-3
j_call: TRBJ1-3

cdr3_aa: ASSRKADLYEQY
v_call: TRBV14
j_call: TRBJ2-7

cdr3_aa: ASRQTSGSYEQY
v_call: TRBV5-1
j_call: TRBJ2-7

cdr3_aa: ASRGGARETQY
v_call: TRBV2
j_call: TRBJ2-5